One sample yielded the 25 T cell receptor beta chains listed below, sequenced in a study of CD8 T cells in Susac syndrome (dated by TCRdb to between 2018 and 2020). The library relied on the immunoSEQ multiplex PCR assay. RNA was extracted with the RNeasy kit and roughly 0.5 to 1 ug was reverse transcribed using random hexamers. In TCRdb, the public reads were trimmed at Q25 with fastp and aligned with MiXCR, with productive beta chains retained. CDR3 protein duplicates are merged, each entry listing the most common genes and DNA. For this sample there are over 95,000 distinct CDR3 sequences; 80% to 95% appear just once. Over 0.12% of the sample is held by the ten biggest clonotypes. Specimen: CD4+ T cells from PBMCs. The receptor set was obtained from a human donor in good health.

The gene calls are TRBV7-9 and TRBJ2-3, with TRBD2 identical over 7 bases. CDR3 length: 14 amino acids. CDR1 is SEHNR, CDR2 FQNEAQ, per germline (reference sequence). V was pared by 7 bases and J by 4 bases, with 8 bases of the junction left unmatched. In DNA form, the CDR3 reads TGTGCCAGCAAGAGGGAGGGCGGCCCAGATACGCAGTATTTT. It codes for CASKREGGPDTQYF.

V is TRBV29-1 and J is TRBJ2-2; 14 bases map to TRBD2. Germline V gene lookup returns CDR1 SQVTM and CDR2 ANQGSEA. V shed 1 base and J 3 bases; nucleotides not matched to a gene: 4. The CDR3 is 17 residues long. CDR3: CSVEVWTSGGYTGELFF. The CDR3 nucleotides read TGCAGCGTTGAAGTTTGGACTAGCGGGGGGTACACCGGGGAGCTGTTTTTT.

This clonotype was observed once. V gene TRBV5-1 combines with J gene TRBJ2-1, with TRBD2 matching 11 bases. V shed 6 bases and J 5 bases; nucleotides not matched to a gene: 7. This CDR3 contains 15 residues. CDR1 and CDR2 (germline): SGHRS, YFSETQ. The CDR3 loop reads CASTSSGGFNNEQFF. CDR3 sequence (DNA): TGCGCCAGCACCTCTAGCGGGGGGTTTAACAATGAGCAGTTCTTC. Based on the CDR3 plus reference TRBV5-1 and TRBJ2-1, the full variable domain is KAGVTQTPRYLIKTRGQQVTLSCSPISGHRSVSWYQQTPGQGLQFLFEYFSETQRNKGNFPGRFSGRQFSNSRSEMNVSTLELGDSALYLCASTSSGGFNNEQFFGPGTRLTVL.

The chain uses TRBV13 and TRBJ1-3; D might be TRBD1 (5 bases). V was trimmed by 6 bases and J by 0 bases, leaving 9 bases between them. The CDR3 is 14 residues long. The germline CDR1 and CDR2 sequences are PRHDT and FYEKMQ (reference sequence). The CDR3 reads CASRTGTSGNTIYF. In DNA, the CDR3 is TGTGCCAGCAGGACCGGGACCTCTGGAAACACCATATATTTT.

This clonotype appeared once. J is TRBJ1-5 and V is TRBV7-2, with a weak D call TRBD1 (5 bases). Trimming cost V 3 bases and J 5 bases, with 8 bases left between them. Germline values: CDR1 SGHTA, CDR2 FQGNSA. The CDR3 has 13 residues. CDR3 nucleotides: TGTGCCAGCAGCTTCGGGACGGATCAGCCCCAGCATTTT. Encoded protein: CASSFGTDQPQHF.

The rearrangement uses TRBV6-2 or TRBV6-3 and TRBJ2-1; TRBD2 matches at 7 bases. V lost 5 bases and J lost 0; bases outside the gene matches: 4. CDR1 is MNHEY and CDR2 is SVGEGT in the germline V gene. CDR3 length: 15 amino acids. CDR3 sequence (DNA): TGTGCCAGCAGTCGGGGACTACTCTCCTACAATGAGCAGTTCTTC. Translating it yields CASSRGLLSYNEQFF.

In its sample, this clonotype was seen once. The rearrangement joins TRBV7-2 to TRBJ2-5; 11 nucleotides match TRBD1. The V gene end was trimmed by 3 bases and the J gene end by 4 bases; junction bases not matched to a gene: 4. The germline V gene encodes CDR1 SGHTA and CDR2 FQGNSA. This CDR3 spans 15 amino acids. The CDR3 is CASSLGQGDLETQYF. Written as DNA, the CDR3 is TGTGCCAGCAGCTTGGGACAGGGGGATTTAGAGACCCAGTACTTC.

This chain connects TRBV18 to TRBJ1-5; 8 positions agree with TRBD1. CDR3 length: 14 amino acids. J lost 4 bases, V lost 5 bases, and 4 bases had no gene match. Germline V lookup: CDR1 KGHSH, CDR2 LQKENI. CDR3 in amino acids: CASSNGQGNQPQHF. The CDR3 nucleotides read TGTGCCAGCTCAAATGGACAGGGTAATCAGCCCCAGCATTTT.

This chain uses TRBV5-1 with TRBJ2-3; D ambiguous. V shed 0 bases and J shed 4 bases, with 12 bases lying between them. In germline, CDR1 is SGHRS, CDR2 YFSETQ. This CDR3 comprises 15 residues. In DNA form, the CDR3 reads TGCGCCAGCAGCTTGGCAGTGGCCCCCCCAGATACGCAGTATTTT. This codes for CASSLAVAPPDTQYF.

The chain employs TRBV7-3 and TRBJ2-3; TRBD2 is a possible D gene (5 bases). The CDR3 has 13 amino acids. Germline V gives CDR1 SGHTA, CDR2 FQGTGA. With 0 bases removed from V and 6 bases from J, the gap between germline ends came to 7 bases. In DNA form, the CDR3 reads TGTGCCAGCAGCTTAACGACTACCGATACGCAGTATTTT. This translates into CASSLTTTDTQYF.

The CDR3 sequence: CASRPSGQGYEQYF. CDR3 coding DNA: TGTGCCAGCAGGCCATCGGGACAGGGTTACGAGCAGTACTTC. The gene calls are TRBV6-2 or TRBV6-3 and TRBJ2-7, with TRBD1 matching over 9 bases. The CDR3 has 14 amino acids. CDR1 is MNHEY, CDR2 SVGEGT, per germline. Trimming took 6 bases from V and 4 from J; bases not matched to a gene: 7.

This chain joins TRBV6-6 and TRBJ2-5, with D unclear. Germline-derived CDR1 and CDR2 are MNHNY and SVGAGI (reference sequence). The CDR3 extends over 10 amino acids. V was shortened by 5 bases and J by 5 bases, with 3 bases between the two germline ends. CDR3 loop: CASSRETQYF. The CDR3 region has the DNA TGTGCCAGCAGTCGGGAGACCCAGTACTTC.

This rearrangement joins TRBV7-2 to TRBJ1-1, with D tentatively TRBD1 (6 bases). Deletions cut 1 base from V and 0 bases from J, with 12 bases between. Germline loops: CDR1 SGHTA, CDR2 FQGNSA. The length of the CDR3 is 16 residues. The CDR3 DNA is TGTGCCAGCAGCTTAGTCAGGGGTAGGGTGAACACTGAAGCTTTCTTT. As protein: CASSLVRGRVNTEAFF.

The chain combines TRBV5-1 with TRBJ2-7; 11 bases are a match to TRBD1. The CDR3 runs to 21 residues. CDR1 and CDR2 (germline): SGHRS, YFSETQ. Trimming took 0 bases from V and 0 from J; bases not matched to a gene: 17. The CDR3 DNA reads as TGCGCCAGCAGCTTGGGGGACCCGGGACAGGGGGTATTTGCTGCCTCCTACGAGCAGTACTTC. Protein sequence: CASSLGDPGQGVFAASYEQYF.

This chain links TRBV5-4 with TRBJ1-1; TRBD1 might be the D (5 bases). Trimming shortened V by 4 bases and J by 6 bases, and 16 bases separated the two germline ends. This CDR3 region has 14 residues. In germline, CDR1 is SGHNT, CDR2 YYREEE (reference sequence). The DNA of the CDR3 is TGTGCCAGCAGCCCGATGGGGGGACTCGCTGAAGCTTTCTTT. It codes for CASSPMGGLAEAFF.

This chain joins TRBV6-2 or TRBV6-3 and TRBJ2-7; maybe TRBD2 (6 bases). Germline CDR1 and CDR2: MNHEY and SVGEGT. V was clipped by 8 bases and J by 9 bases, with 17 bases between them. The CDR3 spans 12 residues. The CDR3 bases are TGTGCCAGCGGGAGACTAGGCTCTGCGCAGTACTTC. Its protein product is CASGRLGSAQYF.

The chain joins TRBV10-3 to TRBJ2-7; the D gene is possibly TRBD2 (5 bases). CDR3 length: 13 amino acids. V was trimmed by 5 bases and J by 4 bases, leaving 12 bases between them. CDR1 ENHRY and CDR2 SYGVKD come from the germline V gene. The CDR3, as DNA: TGTGCCATCAGTATCGAGGGAAAGTACGAGCAGTACTTC. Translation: CAISIEGKYEQYF.

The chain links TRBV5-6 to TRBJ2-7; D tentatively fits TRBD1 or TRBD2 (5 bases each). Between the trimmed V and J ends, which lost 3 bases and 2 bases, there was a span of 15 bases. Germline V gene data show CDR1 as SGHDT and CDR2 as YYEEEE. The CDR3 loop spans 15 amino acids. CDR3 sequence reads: CASSSGWDRTYEQYF. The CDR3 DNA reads TGTGCCAGCAGCTCGGGTTGGGACCGGACCTACGAGCAGTACTTC. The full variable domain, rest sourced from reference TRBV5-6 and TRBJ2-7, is DAGVTQSPTHLIKTRGQQVTLRCSPKSGHDTVSWYQQALGQGPQFIFQYYEEEERQRGNFPDRFSGHQFPNYSSELNVNALLLGDSALYLCASSSGWDRTYEQYFGPGTRLTVT.

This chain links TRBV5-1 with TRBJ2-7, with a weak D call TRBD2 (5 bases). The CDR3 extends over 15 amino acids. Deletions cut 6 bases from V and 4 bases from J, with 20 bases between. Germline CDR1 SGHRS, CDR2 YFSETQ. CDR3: CASKYGVGEVYEQYF. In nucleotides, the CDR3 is TGCGCCAGCAAGTATGGCGTGGGAGAGGTATACGAGCAGTACTTC. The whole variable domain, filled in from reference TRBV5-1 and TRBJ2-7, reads KAGVTQTPRYLIKTRGQQVTLSCSPISGHRSVSWYQQTPGQGLQFLFEYFSETQRNKGNFPGRFSGRQFSNSRSEMNVSTLELGDSALYLCASKYGVGEVYEQYFGPGTRLTVT.

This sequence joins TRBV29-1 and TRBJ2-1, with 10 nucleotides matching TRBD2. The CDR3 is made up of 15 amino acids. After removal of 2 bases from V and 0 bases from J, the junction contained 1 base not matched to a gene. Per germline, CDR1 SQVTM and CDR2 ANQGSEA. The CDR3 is CSVEPSGSSYNEQFF. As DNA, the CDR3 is TGCAGCGTTGAACCTAGCGGGAGCTCCTACAATGAGCAGTTCTTC.

CDR3 sequence (DNA): TGTGCCAGCAGCTTATCCTTGGCCCCCGGTCTGCCCCAGCATTTT. Translation gives CASSLSLAPGLPQHF. V usage is TRBV7-2 and J usage is TRBJ1-5; D unresolved. Looked up from germline, CDR1 is SGHTA and CDR2 is FQGNSA. V was trimmed by 2 bases and J by 9 bases, leaving 17 bases between them. The CDR3 runs 15 residues.

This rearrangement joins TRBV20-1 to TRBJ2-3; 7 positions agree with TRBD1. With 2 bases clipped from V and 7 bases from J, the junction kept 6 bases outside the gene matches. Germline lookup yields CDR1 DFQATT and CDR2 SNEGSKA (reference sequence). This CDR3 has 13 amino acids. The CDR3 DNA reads TGCAGTGCTAGATCCGACAGGGTTAATACGCAGTATTTT. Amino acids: CSARSDRVNTQYF.

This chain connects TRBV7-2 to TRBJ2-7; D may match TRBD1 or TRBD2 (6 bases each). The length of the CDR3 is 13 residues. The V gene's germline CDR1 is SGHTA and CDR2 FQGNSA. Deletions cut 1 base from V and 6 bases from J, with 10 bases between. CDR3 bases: TGTGCCAGCAGCTTAGAGGGGGGATCCGAGCAGTACTTC. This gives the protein CASSLEGGSEQYF.

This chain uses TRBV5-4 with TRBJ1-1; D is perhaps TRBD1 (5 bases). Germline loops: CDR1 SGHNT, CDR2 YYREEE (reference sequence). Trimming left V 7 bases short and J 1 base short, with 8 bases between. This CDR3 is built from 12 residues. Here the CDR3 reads CASVGGNTEAFF. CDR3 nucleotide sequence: TGTGCCAGCGTTGGGGGGAACACTGAAGCTTTCTTT.

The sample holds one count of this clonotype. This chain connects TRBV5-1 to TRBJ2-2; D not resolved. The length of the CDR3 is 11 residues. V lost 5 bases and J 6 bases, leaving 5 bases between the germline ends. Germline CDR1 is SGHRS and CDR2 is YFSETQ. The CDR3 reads CASRGPGELFF. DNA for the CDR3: TGCGCCAGCAGGGGCCCCGGGGAGCTGTTTTTT.